The next 7 T cell receptor beta chains were all read from a single sample in a study of PD-1 blockade in classical Hodgkin lymphoma (dated by TCRdb to about 2020). The sample's time point, from its label and the paper: newly diagnosed, previously untreated cHL patient sample. A Miltenyi CD4+ T cell isolation kit was used for magnetic negative selection to purify CD4+ T cells from thawed PBMCs. Preparation of the library involved the immunoSEQ multiplex PCR assay. Not all clones reach the TCRdb copy of this immuneACCESS table, which keeps in-frame sequences only. Checked studies attribute under half of the gap to unresolved V genes and leave the rest unexplained. Here the sample has 30,000 to 40,000 clones; around nine tenths occur a single time. The ten largest clones capture 0.22% of the sample. The sequencing sample was made of CD4+ T cells from blood. These receptors originate from a human donor with classical Hodgkin lymphoma.

The chain recombines TRBV19 with TRBJ2-7; 7 nucleotides match TRBD1. There are 16 residues in the CDR3. Losses at the gene ends were 1 base for V and 2 bases for J; bases not matched to a gene: 8. Germline CDR1 and CDR2: LNHDA and SQIVND (reference sequence). The DNA for the CDR3 is TGTGCCAGTAGTATAGGGGACAGCTTGGGCGCCTACGAGCAGTACTTC. Its protein product is CASSIGDSLGAYEQYF.

This clone was found once. The V and J genes are TRBV7-8 and TRBJ2-7, with a weak D call TRBD2 (6 bases). The V gene's germline CDR1 is SGHVS and CDR2 FQNEAQ. The CDR3 consists of 16 residues. V dropped 0 bases and J dropped 9 bases, with 21 bases sitting between them. The CDR3 loop reads CASSLASGSSLRVQYF. DNA for the CDR3: TGTGCCAGCAGCTTAGCCAGCGGGTCATCTCTGCGGGTGCAGTACTTC.

The chain carries TRBV5-6 and TRBJ1-1; 8 positions agree with TRBD1. This CDR3 is built from 16 residues. V lost 3 bases to trimming and J lost 6 bases; unmatched junction nucleotides: 13. The V gene's germline CDR1 is SGHDT and CDR2 YYEEEE. CDR3 protein: CASSSLFRGPPAEAFF. The DNA for the CDR3 is TGTGCCAGCAGCTCCCTCTTCAGGGGGCCCCCCGCTGAAGCTTTCTTT.

The chain is built from TRBV7-9 and TRBJ1-1; D perhaps matches TRBD1 (5 bases). V gave up 2 bases and J gave up 8 bases, with 9 bases separating them. The CDR3 extends over 12 amino acids. The germline V gene encodes CDR1 SEHNR and CDR2 FQNEAQ (reference sequence). The CDR3 protein is CASSLIQGEAFF. CDR3 coding DNA: TGTGCCAGCAGCTTAATTCAGGGCGAAGCTTTCTTT.

J is TRBJ1-4 and V is TRBV7-2; D might be TRBD1 (5 bases). The CDR3 sequence is 17 residues long. V gave up 0 bases and J gave up 5 bases, with 16 bases separating them. Germline V CDR1 and CDR2: SGHTA, FQGNSA. The CDR3 region has the DNA TGTGCCAGCAGCTTAGCGGTTTTGACAGCACCCAATGAAAAACTGTTTTTT. Translating gives CASSLAVLTAPNEKLFF.

The CDR3 nucleotides read TGTGCCAGCAGCTTAGTGCGGGGGGGTGAAGCTTTCTTT. Translated, it gives CASSLVRGGEAFF. The J gene is TRBJ1-1, the V gene TRBV7-2; possible D gene TRBD1, 5 bases. The ends were cut back, 1 base at V and 7 bases at J, with 10 bases in the middle. The length of the CDR3 is 13 residues. The V gene's germline CDR1 is SGHTA and CDR2 FQGNSA.

This chain links TRBV19 with TRBJ1-1; a weak D match, TRBD1 (6 bases). V lost 3 bases to trimming and J lost 2 bases, with 10 bases between them. Germline lookup yields CDR1 LNHDA and CDR2 SQIVND (reference sequence). The CDR3 extends over 14 amino acids. The CDR3 spells CASSIWGQNTEAFF. The CDR3 nucleotides are TGTGCCAGTAGTATTTGGGGACAAAACACTGAAGCTTTCTTT.